Sequencing of this TCR beta chain was carried out in a study of Graves' ophthalmopathy and Graves' hyperthyroidism. Germline V gene sequence: CDR1 SQVTM, CDR2 ANQGSEA. The V segment lost 1 base and the J segment 7 bases; nucleotides outside the gene matches: 2. CDR3 size: 14 residues. The study amplified TCR beta CDR3 regions using RNA transcripts. RT-PCR with HTBI primers came first, then second-round multiplex PCR. TCRdb redid the calling of the multiplex PCR reads with MiXCR, one entry per CDR3 protein. The sample records around 1,000,000 distinct CDR3 sequences, less than 45% being singletons. Regarding this clonotype: The antigen remains unidentified.

Recruitment covered hyperthyroidism patients aged 18 to 65 whose new diagnosis was of under 2 months' duration. Exclusion applied to patients with other autoimmune diseases, uncontrolled infections, pregnancy or lactation. Symptoms, serum thyroxine and TRAb, thyroid ultrasound, and orbital computed tomography formed the diagnostic basis. Findings and limits, study-wide: Blood was where most expanded thyroid clonotypes above 0.001 frequency also turned up.

Sequencing was done on a sample of peripheral blood or thyroid tissue (not recorded which). The gene calls are TRBV29-1 and TRBJ1-6, with 9 bases fitting TRBD1. This sequence was found in an adult man with Graves' hyperthyroidism. In nucleotides, the CDR3 is TGCAGCGTTGAAGGGGGGACAGGGAATTCACCCCTCCACTTT. Its translation is CSVEGGTGNSPLHF.